Listed below are T cell receptor beta chains from one sample, sequenced in a study of Ad26.COV2.S vaccination and SARS-CoV-2 variants. Assay: immunoSEQ multiplex PCR; the TCRdb copy retains only in-frame clones and omits some. The profile covers 380,000 or so clones, with roughly 90% appearing a single time and about 10% taken by the ten largest. Sample: peripheral blood, taken in a trial of Ad26.COV2.S vaccine versus placebo. The receptors stem from a person between 18 and 65 years old who received the Ad26.COV2.S COVID-19 vaccine or a placebo. The CDR3 runs from the conserved cysteine through the conserved F or W. Fields, in order: J gene, clone size, V gene, D gene, CDR3 protein, CDR3 DNA. The D gene is left open where the match is weak. Rows give clone size only sometimes, using once, few, many, or a class for an expanded clone.

TRBJ2-6 . TRBV4-3 . CASSPSSGANVLTF TGCGCCAGCAGCCCTAGCTCTGGGGCCAACGTCCTGACTTTC
TRBJ2-7 . TRBV3-1/TRBV3-2 . CASRPKGAYEQYF TGTGCCAGCCGACCGAAGGGGGCCTACGAGCAGTACTTC
TRBJ2-3 . TRBV6-4 . CASSAGAGGTDTQYF TGTGCCAGCAGTGCGGGGGCCGGGGGCACAGATACGCAGTATTTT
TRBJ1-5 . TRBV2 TRBD1 CASSRGTGGNQPQHF TGTGCCAGCAGTCGAGGGACAGGGGGCAATCAGCCCCAGCATTTT
TRBJ2-5 . TRBV6-5 . CASSYGARGRETQYF TGTGCCAGCAGTTACGGAGCCAGGGGTCGAGAGACCCAGTACTTC
TRBJ2-3 . TRBV10-1 . CASSESRGRVGGTDTQYF TGCGCCAGCAGTGAGTCAAGGGGAAGGGTTGGAGGCACAGATACGCAGTATTTT
TRBJ1-3 few TRBV2 . CASSGAGVSSGNTIYF TGTGCCAGCAGTGGCGCAGGGGTGTCCTCTGGAAACACCATATATTTT
TRBJ2-7 . TRBV19 . CASRPGVLGSYEQYF TGTGCCAGTAGGCCAGGGGTCCTTGGGTCCTACGAGCAGTACTTC
TRBJ2-7 . TRBV15 TRBD2 CATSRERGGLHEQYF TGTGCCACCAGCAGAGAACGGGGGGGCCTCCACGAGCAGTACTTC
TRBJ2-1 . TRBV11-2 . CASSLDGEDRGFF TGTGCCAGCAGCTTAGATGGAGAGGACCGGGGGTTCTTC